This paragraph covers one T cell receptor (beta chain) sequence. The antigen is not known. Libraries were prepared by immunoSEQ multiplex PCR; TCRdb keeps only in-frame clonotypes and omits some of them. The sample consists of 95,000 to 150,000 clones, 70% to 90% of them appearing once. V dropped 0 bases and J dropped 3 bases, with 11 bases sitting between them. The germline V gene has CDR1 MNHEY and CDR2 SVGAGI. This CDR3 has 16 residues. The data are from a study of T cell responses to AZD1222 COVID-19 vaccine. Regarding the study as a whole: The CD4 TCRs associated with vaccination extended across spike and predominated at 160-218 and 743-854. Once two AZD1222 doses were given, Spike-specific TCR breadth and depth went up. Baseline seropositivity characterized only a handful of AZD1222 recipients.

The chain carries TRBV6-5 and TRBJ1-4, with D tentatively TRBD1 (6 bases). Sample: peripheral blood, taken on day 0 of AZD1222 vaccination. The sequence came from an adult in good health. The CDR3 is CASSYSSGGSNEKLFF. The CDR3 DNA reads as TGTGCCAGCAGTTACTCCTCGGGGGGCTCTAATGAAAAACTGTTTTTT.